This T cell receptor beta chain was sequenced in a study of T-cell reconstitution after alpha-beta-depleted transplantation in children. The germline V gene encodes CDR1 SGHRS and CDR2 YFSETQ. The length of the CDR3 is 15 residues. V trimming: 4 bases; J trimming: 2 bases; junction bases outside the gene matches: 8. This clonotype has more than one count but fewer than ten. Unique molecular identifiers were incorporated into the prepared TCRbeta library. MiXCR, applied by TCRdb to the PCR reads, yields one record per CDR3 protein. Of over 200,000 distinct CDR3 sequences in the sample, 8.5% to 10% were seen once.

The J gene is TRBJ1-2, the V gene TRBV5-1; 7 nucleotides agree with TRBD1. The material sequenced was PBMCs from the stem cell graft donor, taken from the stem cell graft. The clonotype comes from a human donor who donated a stem cell graft to a child with acute lymphoblastic leukemia. CDR3 in DNA: TGCGCCAGCAGCCTGATATCGACAGGGAACTATGGCTACACCTTC. Amino acids: CASSLISTGNYGYTF.